The 16 T cell receptor beta chains listed next were all sequenced from one sample in a study of blood T cell repertoires in COVID-19. Sequencing was performed with immunoSEQ multiplex PCR; in TCRdb, only in-frame clones are kept and a portion is missing. The data hold 200,000 to 300,000 clones, with around 90% observed a single time. The sequencing input was peripheral blood. These receptors were obtained from a human donor in a cohort sampled during active COVID-19.

V gene TRBV10-3 combines with J gene TRBJ2-2; D ambiguous. V was cut by 6 bases and J by 7 bases, with 12 bases left in between. CDR3 length: 13 amino acids. Looked up from germline, CDR1 is ENHRY and CDR2 is SYGVKD. CDR3 bases: TGTGCCATCAGCGCCGGAGTGGACGGGGAGCTGTTTTTT. This sequence encodes CAISAGVDGELFF.

J is TRBJ1-2 and V is TRBV19; weak D call: TRBD1 (5 bases). The CDR3 consists of 16 residues. Germline CDR1 reads LNHDA; CDR2 reads SQIVND (reference sequence). V was shortened by 3 bases and J by 4 bases, with 18 bases between the two germline ends. CDR3 residues: CASSMGGDSSRYGYTF. As DNA, the CDR3 is TGTGCCAGTAGTATGGGAGGGGATTCTAGTCGCTATGGCTACACCTTC.

The V gene is TRBV3-1 (or the pseudogene TRBV3-2), the J gene TRBJ2-6, with a tentative D call TRBD2 (5 bases). Germline loops: CDR1 LGHDT, CDR2 YNNKEL (reference sequence). The CDR3 runs to 23 residues. The V and J ends lost 5 bases and 2 bases respectively, with 34 bases between them. DNA of the CDR3: TGTGCCAGCAGCTACCAGTGGGAGTATCCACCCTCTCCCGAAGGCACTGGGGCCAACGTCCTGACTTTC. The encoded protein is CASSYQWEYPPSPEGTGANVLTF.

J is TRBJ1-5 and V is TRBV2; D may be TRBD1 (6 bases). CDR3 length: 13 residues. Trimming shortened V by 10 bases and J by 5 bases, and 15 bases separated the two germline ends. Germline V CDR1 and CDR2: SNHLY, FYNNEI. The chain's CDR3 is CAIKVQGYQPQHF. The CDR3 bases are TGTGCCATTAAAGTCCAGGGGTATCAGCCCCAGCATTTT. The whole variable domain, remainder taken from reference TRBV2 and TRBJ1-5, is EPEVTQTPSHQVTQMGQEVILRCVPISNHLYFYWYRQILGQKVEFLVSFYNNEISEKSEIFDDQFSVERPDGSNFTLKIRSTKLEDSAMYFCAIKVQGYQPQHFGDGTRLSIL.

The rearrangement joins TRBV25-1 to TRBJ1-2, with D perhaps matching TRBD1 (6 bases). The CDR3 has 13 residues. V lost 8 bases, J lost 4 bases, and 14 bases lay in between. Germline lookup yields CDR1 MGHDK and CDR2 SYGVNS. The CDR3 is CASSHRATYGYTF. In DNA, the CDR3 is TGTGCCAGCTCTCACAGGGCTACCTATGGCTACACCTTC.

The rearrangement joins TRBV29-1 to TRBJ2-7; D is perhaps TRBD1 (6 bases). Trimming took 5 bases from V and 1 from J, leaving 18 bases between them. From germline, CDR1 is SQVTM and CDR2 ANQGSEA. CDR3 size: 15 residues. The CDR3 region is CSVSGQILPSYEQYF. In nucleotides, the CDR3 is TGCAGCGTTTCCGGACAGATACTCCCATCCTACGAGCAGTACTTC.

This chain links TRBV5-6 with TRBJ1-2; TRBD1 is a possible D gene (5 bases). CDR1 is SGHDT, CDR2 YYEEEE, per germline. The CDR3 extends over 15 amino acids. The V gene lost 2 bases and the J gene lost 8 bases, with 19 bases spanning the gap. The CDR3 spells CASSFDNQGAYGYTF. In DNA, the CDR3 is TGTGCCAGCAGCTTCGACAACCAAGGGGCCTACGGCTACACCTTC.

The chain links TRBV7-6 to TRBJ1-3; D is possibly TRBD1 (5 bases). V was trimmed by 7 bases and J by 1 base, leaving 5 bases between them. The germline gives CDR1 SGHVS, CDR2 FNYEAQ. CDR3 length: 12 amino acids. CDR3 DNA sequence: TGTGCCAGCAAGGGGTCTGGAAACACCATATATTTT. Its protein product is CASKGSGNTIYF.

This chain links TRBV7-2 with TRBJ2-7; 9 bases agree with TRBD1. V shed 3 bases and J 2 bases; nucleotides not matched to a gene: 11. CDR1 and CDR2 from the germline V gene are SGHTA and FQGNSA. The CDR3 is 17 residues long. The CDR3 DNA follows: TGTGCCAGCAGCTTCCCTCGGGACAGGGTATGGACCTACGAGCAGTACTTC. Its translation is CASSFPRDRVWTYEQYF.

The chain joins TRBV28 to TRBJ1-2, with 9 bases aligning to TRBD1. Looked up from germline, CDR1 is MDHEN and CDR2 is SYDVKM. The CDR3 is 14 residues long. The V gene end was trimmed by 6 bases and the J gene end by 3 bases; junction bases not matched to a gene: 5. Here the CDR3 DNA reads TGTGCCAGCAGGGGGACAGGGAGGCACTATGGCTACACCTTC. Translated, it gives CASRGTGRHYGYTF.

This clone was counted between two and nine times. The chain joins TRBV4-2 to TRBJ2-3, with 8 bases matching TRBD2. CDR1 and CDR2 from the germline V gene are LGHNA and YNFKEQ. The V and J ends lost 2 bases and 2 bases, in that order; junction bases with no gene match: 3. This CDR3 contains 15 residues. CDR3 amino acids: CASSQTLAVTDTQYF. CDR3 bases: TGTGCCAGCAGCCAAACACTAGCGGTCACAGATACGCAGTATTTT.

This chain uses TRBV13 with TRBJ2-7, with 9 bases aligning to TRBD2. Germline CDR1 and CDR2: PRHDT and FYEKMQ (reference sequence). The CDR3 is 15 amino acids. The V segment lost 3 bases and the J segment 2 bases; nucleotides outside the gene matches: 5. The CDR3 loop reads CASSFWREGTYEQYF. Written as DNA, the CDR3 is TGTGCCAGCAGCTTTTGGCGGGAGGGCACCTACGAGCAGTACTTC.

The J gene is TRBJ1-6, the V gene TRBV27; D may be TRBD1 (6 bases). The length of the CDR3 is 15 residues. V was shortened by 3 bases and J by 6 bases, with 12 bases between the two germline ends. Germline V gives CDR1 MNHEY, CDR2 SMNVEV (reference sequence). Here the CDR3 DNA reads TGTGCCAGCAGTTTCGGGGAAGGGGGTAATTCACCCCTCCACTTT. Encoded protein: CASSFGEGGNSPLHF.

The chain employs TRBV15 and TRBJ1-3; tentatively, D is TRBD1 (6 bases). This CDR3 has 17 residues. Germline CDR1 is LNHNV and CDR2 is YYDKDF (reference sequence). V lost 0 bases and J lost 2, with 14 bases in between. In nucleotides, the CDR3 is TGTGCCACCAGCAGAGATTTTGCGGCAGGGGCTGGAAACACCATATATTTT. Translation gives CATSRDFAAGAGNTIYF.

CDR3: CASSPGLTASYEQYF. DNA of the CDR3: TGTGCCAGCAGCCCGGGACTTACCGCCTCCTACGAGCAGTACTTC. This sequence joins TRBV9 and TRBJ2-7; a weak D match, TRBD2 (6 bases). Germline V lookup: CDR1 SGDLS, CDR2 YYNGEE. This CDR3 is 15 amino acids long. The V end was cut by 4 bases, the J end by 0 bases, with 14 bases between.

This chain joins TRBV11-2 and TRBJ1-4, with 7 nucleotides matching TRBD1. Germline lookup yields CDR1 SGHAT and CDR2 FQNNGV. The CDR3 spans 17 residues. V shed 7 bases, J shed 0 bases, and the junction held 11 bases outside the gene matches. The CDR3 DNA reads as TGTGCCAGCACCAGGGGGGTGGGTCACGCAACTAATGAAAAACTGTTTTTT. This codes for CASTRGVGHATNEKLFF.